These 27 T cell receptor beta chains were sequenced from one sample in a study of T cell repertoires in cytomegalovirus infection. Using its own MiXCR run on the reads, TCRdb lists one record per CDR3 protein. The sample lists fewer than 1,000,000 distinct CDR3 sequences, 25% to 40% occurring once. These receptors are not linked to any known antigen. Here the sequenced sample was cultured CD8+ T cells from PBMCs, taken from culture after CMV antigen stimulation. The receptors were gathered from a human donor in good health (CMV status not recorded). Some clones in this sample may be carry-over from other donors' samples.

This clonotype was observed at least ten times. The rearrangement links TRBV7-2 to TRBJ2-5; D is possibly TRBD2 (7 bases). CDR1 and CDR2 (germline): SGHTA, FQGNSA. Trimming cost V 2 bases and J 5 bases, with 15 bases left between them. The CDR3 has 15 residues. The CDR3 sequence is CASSLTAGAGETQYF. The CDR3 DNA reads TGTGCCAGCAGCTTAACGGCGGGGGCCGGGGAGACCCAGTACTTC.

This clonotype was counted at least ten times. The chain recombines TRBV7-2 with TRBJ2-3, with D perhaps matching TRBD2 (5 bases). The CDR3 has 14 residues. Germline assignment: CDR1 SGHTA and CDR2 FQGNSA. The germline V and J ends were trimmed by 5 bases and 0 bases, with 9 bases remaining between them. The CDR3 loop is CASSPWTSTDTQYF. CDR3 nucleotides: TGTGCCAGCAGCCCCTGGACTAGCACAGATACGCAGTATTTT.

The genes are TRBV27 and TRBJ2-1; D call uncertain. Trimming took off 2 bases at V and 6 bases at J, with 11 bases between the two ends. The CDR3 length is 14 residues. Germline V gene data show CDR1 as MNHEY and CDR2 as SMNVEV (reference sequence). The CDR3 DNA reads TGTGCCAGCAGTTTAAATTGGGCAGCCAATGAGCAGTTCTTC. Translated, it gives CASSLNWAANEQFF.

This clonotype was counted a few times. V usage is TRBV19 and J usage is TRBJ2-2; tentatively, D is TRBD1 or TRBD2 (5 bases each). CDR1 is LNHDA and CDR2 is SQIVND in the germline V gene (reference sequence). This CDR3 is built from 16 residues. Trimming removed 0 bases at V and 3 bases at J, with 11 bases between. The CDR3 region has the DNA TGTGCCAGTAGTATAGAGGGGGATGCCTACACCGGGGAGCTGTTTTTT. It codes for CASSIEGDAYTGELFF. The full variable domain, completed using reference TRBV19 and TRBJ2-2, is DGGITQSPKYLFRKEGQNVTLSCEQNLNHDAMYWYRQDPGQGLRLIYYSQIVNDFQKGDIAEGYSVSREKKESFPLTVTSAQKNPTAFYLCASSIEGDAYTGELFFGEGSRLTVL.

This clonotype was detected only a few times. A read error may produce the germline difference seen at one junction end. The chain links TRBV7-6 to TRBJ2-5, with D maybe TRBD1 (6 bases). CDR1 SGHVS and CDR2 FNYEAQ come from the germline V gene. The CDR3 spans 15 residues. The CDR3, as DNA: TGTGCTAGCAGCTCCGAAAGTGGGGGCCAGGAGACCCAGTACTTC. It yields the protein CASSSESGGQETQYF.

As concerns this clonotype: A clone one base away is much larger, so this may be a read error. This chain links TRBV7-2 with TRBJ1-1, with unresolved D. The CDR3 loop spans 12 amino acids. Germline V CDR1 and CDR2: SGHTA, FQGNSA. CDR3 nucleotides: TGTGCCAGCAGCTTAGGGGTGGCTGAAGCTCTCTTT. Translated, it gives CASSLGVAEALF.

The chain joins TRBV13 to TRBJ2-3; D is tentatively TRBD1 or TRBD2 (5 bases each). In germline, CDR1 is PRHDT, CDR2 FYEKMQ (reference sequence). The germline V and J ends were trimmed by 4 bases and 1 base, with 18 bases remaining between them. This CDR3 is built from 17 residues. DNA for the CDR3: TGTGCCAGCAGCTCCATTAGGGGAGCGTCCCGCACAGATACGCAGTATTTT. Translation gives CASSSIRGASRTDTQYF.

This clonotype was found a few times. CDR3: CASSLSYRVPLYSNQPQHF. The CDR3 DNA sequence: TGTGCCAGCAGCTTATCGTACAGGGTGCCTCTTTATAGCAATCAGCCCCAGCATTTT. The genes are TRBV7-6 and TRBJ1-5; TRBD1 is a possible D gene (6 bases). This CDR3 comprises 19 residues. V lost 2 bases and J lost 0, with 20 bases in between. Germline-derived CDR1 and CDR2 are SGHVS and FNYEAQ.

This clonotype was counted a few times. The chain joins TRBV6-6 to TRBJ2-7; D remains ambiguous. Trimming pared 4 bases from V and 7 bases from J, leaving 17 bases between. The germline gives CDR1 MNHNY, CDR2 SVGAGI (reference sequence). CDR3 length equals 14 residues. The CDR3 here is CASSSRQYLEEQYV. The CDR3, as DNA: TGTGCCAGCAGTTCCCGCCAGTACCTGGAAGAGCAGTACGTC.

CDR3 loop: CASSQDGGHSYEQYV. CDR3 nucleotide sequence: TGCGCCAGCAGCCAAGATGGGGGACATTCCTACGAGCAGTACGTC. The chain couples TRBV4-1 to TRBJ2-7; D possibly corresponds to TRBD1 (6 bases). V was cut by 0 bases and J by 1 base, with 10 bases left in between. CDR1 is MGHRA, CDR2 YSYEKL, per germline. The CDR3 sequence is 15 residues long.

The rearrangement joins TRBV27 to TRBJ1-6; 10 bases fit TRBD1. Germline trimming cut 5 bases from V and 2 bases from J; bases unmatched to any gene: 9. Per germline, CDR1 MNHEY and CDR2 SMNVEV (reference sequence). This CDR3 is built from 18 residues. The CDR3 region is CASSLLETGGPYNSPLHF. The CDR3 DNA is TGTGCCAGCAGTCTACTCGAGACAGGGGGCCCCTATAATTCACCCCTCCACTTT.

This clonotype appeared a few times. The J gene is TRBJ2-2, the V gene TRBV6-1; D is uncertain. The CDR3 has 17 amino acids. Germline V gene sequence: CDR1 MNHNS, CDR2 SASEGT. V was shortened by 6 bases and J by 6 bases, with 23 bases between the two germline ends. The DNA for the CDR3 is TGTGCCAGCAGCAATTGGGTAGATTTTCCCACCCCCGGGGAGCTGTTTTTT. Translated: CASSNWVDFPTPGELFF.

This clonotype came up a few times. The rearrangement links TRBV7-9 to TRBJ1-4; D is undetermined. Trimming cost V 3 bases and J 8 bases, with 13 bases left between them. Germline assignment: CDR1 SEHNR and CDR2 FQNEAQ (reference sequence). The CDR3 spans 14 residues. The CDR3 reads CASSFEREGEKLFF. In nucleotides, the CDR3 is TGTGCCAGCAGCTTCGAGAGGGAAGGAGAAAAACTGTTTTTT.

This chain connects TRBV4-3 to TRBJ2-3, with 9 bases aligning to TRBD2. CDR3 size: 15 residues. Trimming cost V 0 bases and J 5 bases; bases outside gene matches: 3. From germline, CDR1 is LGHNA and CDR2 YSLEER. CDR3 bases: TGCGCCAGCAGCCAAGATGCTAGCGGGGTAGATACGCAGTATTTT. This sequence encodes CASSQDASGVDTQYF.

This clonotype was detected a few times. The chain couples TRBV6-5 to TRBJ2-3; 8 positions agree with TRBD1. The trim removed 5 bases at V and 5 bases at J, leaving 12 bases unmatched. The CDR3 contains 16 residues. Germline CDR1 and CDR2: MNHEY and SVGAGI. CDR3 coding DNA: TGTGCCAGCAGTCCGCCCCGGACAGGGTTTATAGATACGCAGTATTTT. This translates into CASSPPRTGFIDTQYF.

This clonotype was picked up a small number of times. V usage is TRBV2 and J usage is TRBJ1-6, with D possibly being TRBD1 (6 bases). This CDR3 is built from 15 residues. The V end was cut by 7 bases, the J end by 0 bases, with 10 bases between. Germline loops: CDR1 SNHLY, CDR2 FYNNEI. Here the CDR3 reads CASKGESSYNSPLHF. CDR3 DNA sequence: TGTGCCAGCAAGGGGGAGAGCTCCTATAATTCACCCCTCCACTTT.

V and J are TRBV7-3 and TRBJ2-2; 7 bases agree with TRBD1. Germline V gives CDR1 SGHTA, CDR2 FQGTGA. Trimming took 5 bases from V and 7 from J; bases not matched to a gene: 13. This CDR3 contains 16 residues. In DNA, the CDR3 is TGTGCCAGCAGCAGGGACAGCCAGCCAGGAGGCGGGGAGCTGTTTTTT. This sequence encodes CASSRDSQPGGGELFF.

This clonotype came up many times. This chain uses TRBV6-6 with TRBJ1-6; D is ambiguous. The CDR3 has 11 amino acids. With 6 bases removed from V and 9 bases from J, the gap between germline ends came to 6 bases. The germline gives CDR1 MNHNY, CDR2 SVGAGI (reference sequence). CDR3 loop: CASSSGSPLHF. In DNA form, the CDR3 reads TGTGCCAGCAGCAGTGGTTCACCCCTCCACTTT.

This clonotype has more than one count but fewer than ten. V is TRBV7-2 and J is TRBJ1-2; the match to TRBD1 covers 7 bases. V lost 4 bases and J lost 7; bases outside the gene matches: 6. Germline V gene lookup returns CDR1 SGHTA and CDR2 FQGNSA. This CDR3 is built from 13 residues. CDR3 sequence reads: CASSSTGEVGYTF. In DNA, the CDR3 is TGTGCCAGCAGCTCTACAGGGGAGGTTGGCTACACCTTC. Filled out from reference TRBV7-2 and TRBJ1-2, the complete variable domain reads GAGVSQSPSNKVTEKGKDVELRCDPISGHTALYWYRQSLGQGLEFLIYFQGNSAPDKSGLPSDRFSAERTGGSVSTLTIQRTQQEDSAVYLCASSSTGEVGYTFGSGTRLTVV.

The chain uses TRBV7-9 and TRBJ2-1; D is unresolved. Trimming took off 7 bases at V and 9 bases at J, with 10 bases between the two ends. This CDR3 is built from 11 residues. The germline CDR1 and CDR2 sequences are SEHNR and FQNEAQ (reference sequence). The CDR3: CASTPSGEQFF. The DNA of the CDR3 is TGTGCCAGCACACCGTCCGGTGAGCAGTTCTTC.

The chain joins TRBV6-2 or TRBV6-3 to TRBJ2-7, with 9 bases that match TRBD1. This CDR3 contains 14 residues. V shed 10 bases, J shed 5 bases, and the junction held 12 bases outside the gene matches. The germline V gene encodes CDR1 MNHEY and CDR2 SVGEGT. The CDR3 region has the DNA TGTGCCAACATAGAGGGACAGGGAGACCACGAGCAGTACTTC. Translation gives CANIEGQGDHEQYF.

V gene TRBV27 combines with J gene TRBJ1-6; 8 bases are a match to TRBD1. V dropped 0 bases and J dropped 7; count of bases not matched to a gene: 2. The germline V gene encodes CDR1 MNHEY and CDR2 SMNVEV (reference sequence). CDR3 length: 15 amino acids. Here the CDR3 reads CASSLSRDRNSPLHF. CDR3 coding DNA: TGTGCCAGCAGTTTATCGCGGGACAGGAATTCACCCCTCCACTTT.

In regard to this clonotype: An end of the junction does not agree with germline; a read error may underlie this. CDR3 DNA: TGTGCCAGCAGCCTAACGGGACAGGTAAATGAGCAGTTCTTC. This encodes CASSLTGQVNEQFF. The rearrangement joins TRBV7-3 to TRBJ2-1; TRBD1 matches at 8 bases. This CDR3 contains 14 residues. Looked up from germline, CDR1 is SGHTA and CDR2 is FQGTGA.

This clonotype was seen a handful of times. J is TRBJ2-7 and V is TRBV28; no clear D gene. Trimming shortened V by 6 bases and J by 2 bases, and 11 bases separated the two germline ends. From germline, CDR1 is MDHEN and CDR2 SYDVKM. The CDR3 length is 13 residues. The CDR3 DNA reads TGTGCCAGCAGGGGCGATGGAGCCTACGAGCAGTACGTC. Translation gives CASRGDGAYEQYV.

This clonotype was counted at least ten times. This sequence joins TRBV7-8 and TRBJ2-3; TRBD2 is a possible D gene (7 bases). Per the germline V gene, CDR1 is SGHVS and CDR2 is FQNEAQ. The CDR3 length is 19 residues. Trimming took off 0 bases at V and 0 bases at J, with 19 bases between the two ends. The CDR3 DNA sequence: TGTGCCAGCAGCTTAGCTAGGGGCCCGGGGGGCACCAGCACAGATACGCAGTATTTT. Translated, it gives CASSLARGPGGTSTDTQYF.

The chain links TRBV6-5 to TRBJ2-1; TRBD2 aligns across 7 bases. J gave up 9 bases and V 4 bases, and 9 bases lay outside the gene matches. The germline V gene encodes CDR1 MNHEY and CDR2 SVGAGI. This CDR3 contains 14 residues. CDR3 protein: CASSWTRTRVEQFF. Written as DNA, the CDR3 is TGTGCCAGCAGTTGGACTAGAACGCGCGTTGAGCAGTTCTTC.

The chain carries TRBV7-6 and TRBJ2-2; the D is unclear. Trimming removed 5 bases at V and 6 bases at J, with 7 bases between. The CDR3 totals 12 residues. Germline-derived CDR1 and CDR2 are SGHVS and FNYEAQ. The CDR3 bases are TGTGCCAGCAGCCCTCAGCCCGGGGAGCTGTTTTTT. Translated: CASSPQPGELFF.